The TCR beta chain under discussion was sequenced for a study of OX40 agonist ivuxolimab in advanced cancers. Clones were sequenced by immunoSEQ multiplex PCR, and TCRdb holds only the in-frame ones, with some missing. The top ten clones hold approximately 19% of a sample with about 18,000 clones, around two thirds of them seen once. Autoimmune disease history or systemic immunosuppression meant exclusion. Trimming left V 2 bases short and J 4 bases short, with 13 bases between. Germline CDR1 is LNHNV and CDR2 is YYDKDF (reference sequence). This CDR3 spans 15 amino acids. The sequence derives from an adult with an advanced solid tumor such as melanoma, head and neck, liver or kidney cancer. The sequencing used CD4+ or CD8+ T cells sorted from blood, collected in a trial of the OX40 agonist ivuxolimab. The genes are TRBV15 and TRBJ2-3; D is unresolved. Written as DNA, the CDR3 is TGTGCCACCAGCAGAAAGGCAGCAAATTCAGATACGCAGTATTTT. This encodes CATSRKAANSDTQYF. Complete variable domain (other parts from reference TRBV15 and TRBJ2-3): DAMVIQNPRYQVTQFGKPVTLSCSQTLNHNVMYWYQQKSSQAPKLLFHYYDKDFNNEADTPDNFQSRRPNTSFCFLDIRSPGLGDTAMYLCATSRKAANSDTQYFGPGTRLTVL.